This is a list of T cell receptor beta chains from one sample in a study of CD8 T cells in ankylosing spondylitis. TCRdb itself ran the 5' RACE reads through MiXCR, one entry per CDR3 protein. The table records a few hundred thousand distinct CDR3 sequences, roughly 10% of them present only once. Sequences were obtained from blood, either unsorted or a sorted T cell fraction (not recorded which). These receptors were taken from a female donor with ankylosing spondylitis or in good health (not recorded which). Both conserved end residues are part of each CDR3. A D gene is named only where the DNA matches it firmly. The listing skips clone size in some rows; elsewhere it reads once, few, many or a size class.

j_call: TRBJ1-2; v_call: TRBV18; d_call: .; clone_size: many; cdr3_nt: TGTGCCAGCTCACCAAACCCGTATGGGAGGGACAACTATGGCTACACCTTC; cdr3_aa: CASSPNPYGRDNYGYTF
j_call: TRBJ2-3; v_call: TRBV12-3/TRBV12-4; d_call: TRBD2; clone_size: .; cdr3_nt: TGTGCCTCAAGTGGCGGGGGGTTCACAGATACGCAGTATTTT; cdr3_aa: CASSGGGFTDTQYF
j_call: TRBJ2-7; v_call: TRBV6-1; d_call: .; clone_size: .; cdr3_nt: TGTGCCAGCAGCCACCACTCGGGGCTACCAAGGGGAACCTACGAGCAGTACTTC; cdr3_aa: CASSHHSGLPRGTYEQYF
j_call: TRBJ1-1; v_call: TRBV12-3/TRBV12-4; d_call: TRBD1; clone_size: many; cdr3_nt: TGTGCCAGCAGGCTTCCGGGACAGGGCACTGAAGCTTTCTTT; cdr3_aa: CASRLPGQGTEAFF
j_call: TRBJ2-5; v_call: TRBV5-1; d_call: .; clone_size: many; cdr3_nt: TGCGCCAGCAGCCTGGGACCCTTCAAAGAGACCCAGTACTTC; cdr3_aa: CASSLGPFKETQYF
j_call: TRBJ1-1; v_call: TRBV12-3/TRBV12-4; d_call: TRBD1; clone_size: many; cdr3_nt: TGTGCCAGCCGAGCTCCCACCACAGGGGATAGGGGTGCTTTCTTT; cdr3_aa: CASRAPTTGDRGAFF
j_call: TRBJ1-6; v_call: TRBV20-1; d_call: .; clone_size: many; cdr3_nt: TGCAGTGCAGAGGACCAGCGTCCCCTCCACTTT; cdr3_aa: CSAEDQRPLHF
j_call: TRBJ2-2; v_call: TRBV5-1; d_call: .; clone_size: many; cdr3_nt: TGCGCCAGCAGCTTCGGACAAGACACCGGGGAGCTGTTTTTT; cdr3_aa: CASSFGQDTGELFF
j_call: TRBJ1-6; v_call: TRBV20-1; d_call: TRBD1; clone_size: .; cdr3_nt: TGCAGTGCTATTACAGGGGGGACCTATAATTCACCCCTCCACTTT; cdr3_aa: CSAITGGTYNSPLHF
j_call: TRBJ1-1; v_call: TRBV28; d_call: .; clone_size: many; cdr3_nt: TGTGCCAGCAGTCTACCTGGGTCCGCTGAAGCTTTCTTT; cdr3_aa: CASSLPGSAEAFF
j_call: TRBJ1-4; v_call: TRBV7-2; d_call: .; clone_size: .; cdr3_nt: TGTGCCAGCAGCTTCGGAAGGGGAAATGAAAAACTGTTTTTT; cdr3_aa: CASSFGRGNEKLFF
j_call: TRBJ2-3; v_call: TRBV29-1; d_call: TRBD1; clone_size: .; cdr3_nt: TGCAGCGGGGACAGGGGACTCACAGATACGCAGTATTTT; cdr3_aa: CSGDRGLTDTQYF
j_call: TRBJ2-2; v_call: TRBV15; d_call: .; clone_size: .; cdr3_nt: TGTGCCACCAGCAGAGGCCGGCACACCGGGGAGCTGTTTTTT; cdr3_aa: CATSRGRHTGELFF
j_call: TRBJ2-1; v_call: TRBV7-2; d_call: TRBD1; clone_size: many; cdr3_nt: TGTGCCAGCAGCTTAGATTACGGACAGGGGTTATGGGAGCAGTTCTTC; cdr3_aa: CASSLDYGQGLWEQFF
j_call: TRBJ2-2; v_call: TRBV20-1; d_call: .; clone_size: many; cdr3_nt: TGCAGTGCTAGAGGACGGTTAGGTACCGGGGAGCTGTTTTTT; cdr3_aa: CSARGRLGTGELFF
j_call: TRBJ2-3; v_call: TRBV6-5; d_call: .; clone_size: few; cdr3_nt: TGTGCCAGCAGTTACTCGACGCGTCCCGTAACAGATACGCAGTATTTT; cdr3_aa: CASSYSTRPVTDTQYF
j_call: TRBJ1-4; v_call: TRBV28; d_call: TRBD1; clone_size: .; cdr3_nt: TGTGCCAGCAGAGGGCACAGGGGGCCTAATGAAAAACTGTTTTTT; cdr3_aa: CASRGHRGPNEKLFF
j_call: TRBJ2-1; v_call: TRBV12-3/TRBV12-4; d_call: .; clone_size: few; cdr3_nt: TGTGCCAGCAGTTTATTAGGTGGGAGTGAGCAGTTCTTC; cdr3_aa: CASSLLGGSEQFF
j_call: TRBJ2-2; v_call: TRBV5-1; d_call: .; clone_size: many; cdr3_nt: TGCGCCAGCAGCTTGAGCGGGCAGGACGGGGAGCTGTTTTTT; cdr3_aa: CASSLSGQDGELFF
j_call: TRBJ2-1; v_call: TRBV12-3/TRBV12-4; d_call: TRBD2; clone_size: many; cdr3_nt: TGTGCCAGCAGACCCCCGGGACTAGCGCCGTACAATGAGCAGTTCTTC; cdr3_aa: CASRPPGLAPYNEQFF
j_call: TRBJ2-7; v_call: TRBV5-1; d_call: TRBD1; clone_size: few; cdr3_nt: TGCGCCAGCAGCCCGATGGGACAGGGAGTCTACGAGCAGTACTTC; cdr3_aa: CASSPMGQGVYEQYF
j_call: TRBJ1-1; v_call: TRBV6-1; d_call: .; clone_size: many; cdr3_nt: TGTGCCAGCAGTCGGGAGGGTTACGGGGCTTTCTTT; cdr3_aa: CASSREGYGAFF
j_call: TRBJ2-3; v_call: TRBV5-1; d_call: .; clone_size: many; cdr3_nt: TGCGCCAGCACTAGCGCAACAGATACGCAGTATTTT; cdr3_aa: CASTSATDTQYF
j_call: TRBJ1-1; v_call: TRBV29-1; d_call: .; clone_size: many; cdr3_nt: TGCAGCGTCGCCAGGGGTAAGACTGAAGCTTTCTTT; cdr3_aa: CSVARGKTEAFF
j_call: TRBJ2-2; v_call: TRBV5-1; d_call: .; clone_size: .; cdr3_nt: TGCGCCAGCAGCTTGATCTCCGATAGATGGGGCACCGGGGAGCTGTTTTTT; cdr3_aa: CASSLISDRWGTGELFF
j_call: TRBJ2-7; v_call: TRBV3-1; d_call: .; clone_size: .; cdr3_nt: TGTGCCAGCAGGCTAAGTACACGGGGGGCGGACTACGAGCAGTACTTC; cdr3_aa: CASRLSTRGADYEQYF
j_call: TRBJ1-1; v_call: TRBV7-7; d_call: .; clone_size: many; cdr3_nt: TGTGCTAGCAGCTCGACCAGGGAGACTGAAGCTTTCTTT; cdr3_aa: CASSSTRETEAFF
j_call: TRBJ2-3; v_call: TRBV30; d_call: .; clone_size: few; cdr3_nt: TGTGCCTGGAGTGTACTGATGGCGCAGTATTTT; cdr3_aa: CAWSVLMAQYF
j_call: TRBJ2-3; v_call: TRBV10-3; d_call: .; clone_size: many; cdr3_nt: TGTGCCATCAGTGAGTCCCGGGACCCCAAGTATTTT; cdr3_aa: CAISESRDPKYF
j_call: TRBJ2-3; v_call: TRBV5-1; d_call: .; clone_size: many; cdr3_nt: TGCGCCAGCAGTAGGGCCAGCACAGATACGCAGTATTTT; cdr3_aa: CASSRASTDTQYF
j_call: TRBJ1-2; v_call: TRBV2; d_call: .; clone_size: .; cdr3_nt: TGTGCCAGCAGACCCAGGGGCCTCCCCGTTAACTATGGCTACACCTTC; cdr3_aa: CASRPRGLPVNYGYTF
j_call: TRBJ2-5; v_call: TRBV20-1; d_call: TRBD1; clone_size: many; cdr3_nt: TGCAGTGCTAGAGGACAGGGTTTCCAAGAGACCCAGTACTTC; cdr3_aa: CSARGQGFQETQYF
j_call: TRBJ2-2; v_call: TRBV10-3; d_call: .; clone_size: .; cdr3_nt: TGTGCCATCGGGGGAGAAGCGAACACCGGGGAGCTGTTTTTT; cdr3_aa: CAIGGEANTGELFF
j_call: TRBJ2-5; v_call: TRBV5-1; d_call: TRBD1; clone_size: few; cdr3_nt: TGCGCCAGCAGCCCGGACCCAGATCTGACAGGGTCAAAGACCCAGTACTTC; cdr3_aa: CASSPDPDLTGSKTQYF
j_call: TRBJ2-2; v_call: TRBV5-4; d_call: TRBD1; clone_size: .; cdr3_nt: TGTGCCAGCAGCTCCGGGACAGGGGTATTTTCCGGGGAGCTGTTTTTT; cdr3_aa: CASSSGTGVFSGELFF
j_call: TRBJ1-5; v_call: TRBV20-1; d_call: .; clone_size: few; cdr3_nt: TGCAGTGCTTCGTTCACAGCAAATCAGCCCCAGCATTTT; cdr3_aa: CSASFTANQPQHF
j_call: TRBJ2-7; v_call: TRBV5-1; d_call: .; clone_size: many; cdr3_nt: TGCGCCAGCAGCTTGTGGGGGGACAGAACCGACGAGCAGTACTTC; cdr3_aa: CASSLWGDRTDEQYF
j_call: TRBJ1-4; v_call: TRBV28; d_call: .; clone_size: many; cdr3_nt: TGTGCCAGCAGGCTCACGCCGGGGGAAAAACTGTTTTTT; cdr3_aa: CASRLTPGEKLFF
j_call: TRBJ1-3; v_call: TRBV7-2; d_call: .; clone_size: .; cdr3_nt: TGTGCCAGCAGCTTAGTCGGGGGACCTGGAAACACCATATATTTT; cdr3_aa: CASSLVGGPGNTIYF
j_call: TRBJ1-5; v_call: TRBV12-3/TRBV12-4; d_call: .; clone_size: many; cdr3_nt: TGTGCCAGCAGTTTTGTGGGACAGCCCCAGCATTTT; cdr3_aa: CASSFVGQPQHF
j_call: TRBJ1-2; v_call: TRBV7-8; d_call: .; clone_size: many; cdr3_nt: TGTGCCAGCAGCATAACAGGGATTTCTCATGGCTACACCTTC; cdr3_aa: CASSITGISHGYTF